This T cell receptor beta chain stems from a study of identifying expanded T cells in peripheral blood. Points on this clone: It is unclear where the CDR3 begins or ends on the DNA, so no DNA is shown, and the CDR3 is as TCRdb lists it.

The protocol was immunoSEQ multiplex PCR, while the TCRdb copy is restricted to in-frame clones and leaves out a portion. The profile shows under 70,000 clones, about 89% of them singletons. Material for sequencing was blood. This TCR was recovered from a person between 18 and 70 years old in good health.

CDR3 protein: CASSFESWGQGAKNIQYF. V gene TRBV12-1 combines with J gene TRBJ2-4; the D call of TRBD1 is as the table states it, not checked on the DNA. TRBV12-1 is given as a pseudogene. The CDR3 adds up to 18 amino acids, both ends counted.